Presented here are 3 T cell receptor beta chains from one specimen sequenced in a study of blood T cell repertoires in COVID-19. Sequencing used immunoSEQ multiplex PCR; TCRdb keeps in-frame clones, though not all of them. This repertoire shows 180,000 or so clones, roughly 84% found once; its top ten account for 9.8%. Sequenced input: peripheral blood. These receptors were taken from an elderly woman with acute or convalescent COVID-19.

The chain employs TRBV5-4 and TRBJ2-7; D remains ambiguous. CDR1 SGHNT and CDR2 YYREEE come from the germline V gene (reference sequence). The V gene lost 0 bases and the J gene lost 6 bases, with 16 bases spanning the gap. This CDR3 has 15 residues. CDR3 in amino acids: CASSLAGVFSGEQYF. DNA of the CDR3: TGTGCCAGCAGCTTGGCCGGAGTTTTCTCCGGCGAGCAGTACTTC.

The gene calls are TRBV11-2 and TRBJ1-1; no reliable D call. Germline values: CDR1 SGHAT, CDR2 FQNNGV. The CDR3 totals 12 residues. Trimming took off 5 bases at V and 8 bases at J, with 12 bases between the two ends. CDR3 amino acids: CASSRRAGEAFF. The CDR3 bases are TGTGCCAGCAGCAGACGGGCGGGGGAAGCTTTCTTT.

The rearrangement links TRBV6-2 or TRBV6-3 to TRBJ1-2, with 7 bases that match TRBD1. V dropped 0 bases and J dropped 7; count of bases not matched to a gene: 5. The CDR3 is 14 amino acids. Germline CDR1 is MNHEY and CDR2 is SVGEGT. The CDR3 is CASSYSSGTAGYTF. The CDR3 nucleotides read TGTGCCAGCAGTTACTCATCCGGGACAGCTGGCTACACCTTC.